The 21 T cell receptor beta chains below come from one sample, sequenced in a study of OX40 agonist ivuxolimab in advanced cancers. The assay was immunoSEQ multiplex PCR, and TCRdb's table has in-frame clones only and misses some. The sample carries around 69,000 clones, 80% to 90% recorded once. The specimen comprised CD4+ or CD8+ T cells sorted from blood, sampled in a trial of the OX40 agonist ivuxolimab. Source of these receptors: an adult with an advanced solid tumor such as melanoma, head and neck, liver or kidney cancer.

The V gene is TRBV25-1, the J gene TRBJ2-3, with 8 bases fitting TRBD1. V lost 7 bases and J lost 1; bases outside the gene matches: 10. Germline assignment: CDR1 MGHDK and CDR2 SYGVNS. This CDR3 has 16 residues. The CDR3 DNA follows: TGTGCCAGCACCACTGGGGCAGGGGGCCGCACAGATACGCAGTATTTT. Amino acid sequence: CASTTGAGGRTDTQYF.

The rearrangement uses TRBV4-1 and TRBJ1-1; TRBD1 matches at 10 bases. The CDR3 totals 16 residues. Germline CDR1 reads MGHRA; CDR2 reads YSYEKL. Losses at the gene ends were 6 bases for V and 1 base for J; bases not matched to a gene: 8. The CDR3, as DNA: TGCGCCAGCAGTCGACAGGGGGCGCTGAGGAACACTGAAGCTTTCTTT. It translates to CASSRQGALRNTEAFF.

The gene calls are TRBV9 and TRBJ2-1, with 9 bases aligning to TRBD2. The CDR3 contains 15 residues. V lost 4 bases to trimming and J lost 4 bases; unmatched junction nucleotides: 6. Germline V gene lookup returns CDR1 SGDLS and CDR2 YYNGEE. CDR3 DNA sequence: TGTGCCAGCAGCCTCGGGACTAGCTGGTACAATGAGCAGTTCTTC. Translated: CASSLGTSWYNEQFF.

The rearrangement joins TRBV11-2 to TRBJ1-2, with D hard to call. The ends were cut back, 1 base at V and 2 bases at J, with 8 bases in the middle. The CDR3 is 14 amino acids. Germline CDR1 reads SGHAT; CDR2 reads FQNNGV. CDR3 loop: CASSLAGGNYGYTF. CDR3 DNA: TGTGCCAGCAGCTTAGCAGGCGGAAACTATGGCTACACCTTC.

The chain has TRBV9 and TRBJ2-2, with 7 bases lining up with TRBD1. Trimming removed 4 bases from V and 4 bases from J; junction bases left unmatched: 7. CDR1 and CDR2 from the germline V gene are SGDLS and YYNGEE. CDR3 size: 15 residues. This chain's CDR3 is CASSLTGAGTGELFF. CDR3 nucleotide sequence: TGTGCCAGCAGCCTAACAGGGGCCGGCACCGGGGAGCTGTTTTTT. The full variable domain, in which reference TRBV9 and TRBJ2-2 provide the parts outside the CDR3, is DSGVTQTPKHLITATGQRVTLRCSPRSGDLSVYWYQQSLDQGLQFLIQYYNGEERAKGNILERFSAQQFPDLHSELNLSSLELGDSALYFCASSLTGAGTGELFFGEGSRLTVL.

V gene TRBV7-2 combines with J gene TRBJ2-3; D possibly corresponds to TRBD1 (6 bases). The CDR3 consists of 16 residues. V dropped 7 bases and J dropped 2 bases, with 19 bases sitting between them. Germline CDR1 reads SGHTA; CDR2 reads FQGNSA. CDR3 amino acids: CASIPGVNGHTDTQYF. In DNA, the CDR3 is TGTGCCAGCATCCCAGGGGTTAACGGGCACACAGATACGCAGTATTTT. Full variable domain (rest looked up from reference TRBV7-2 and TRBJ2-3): GAGVSQSPSNKVTEKGKDVELRCDPISGHTALYWYRQSLGQGLEFLIYFQGNSAPDKSGLPSDRFSAERTGGSVSTLTIQRTQQEDSAVYLCASIPGVNGHTDTQYFGPGTRLTVL.

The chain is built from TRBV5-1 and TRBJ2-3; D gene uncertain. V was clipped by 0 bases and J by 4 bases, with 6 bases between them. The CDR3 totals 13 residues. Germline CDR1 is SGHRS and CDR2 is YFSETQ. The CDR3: CASSLEGSDTQYF. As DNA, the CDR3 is TGCGCCAGCAGCTTGGAGGGTTCAGATACGCAGTATTTT.

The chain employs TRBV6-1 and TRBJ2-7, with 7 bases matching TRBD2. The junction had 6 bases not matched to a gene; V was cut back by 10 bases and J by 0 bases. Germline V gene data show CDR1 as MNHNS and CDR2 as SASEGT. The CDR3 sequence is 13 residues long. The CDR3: CATVGGSSYEQYF. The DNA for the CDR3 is TGTGCCACCGTCGGCGGGAGCTCCTACGAGCAGTACTTC.

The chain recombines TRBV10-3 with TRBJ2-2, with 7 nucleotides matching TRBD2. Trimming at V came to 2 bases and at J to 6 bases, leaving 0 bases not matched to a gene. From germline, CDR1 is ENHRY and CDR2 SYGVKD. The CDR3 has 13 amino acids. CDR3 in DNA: TGTGCCATCAGTGAGACTAGCGCCGGGGAGCTGTTTTTT. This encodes CAISETSAGELFF.

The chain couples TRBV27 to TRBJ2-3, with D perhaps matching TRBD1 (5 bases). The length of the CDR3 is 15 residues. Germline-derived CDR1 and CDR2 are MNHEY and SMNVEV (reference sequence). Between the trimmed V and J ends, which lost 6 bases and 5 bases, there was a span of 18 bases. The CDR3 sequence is CASSPRGPYGDTQYF. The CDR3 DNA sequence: TGTGCCAGCAGCCCTAGGGGTCCCTATGGAGATACGCAGTATTTT.

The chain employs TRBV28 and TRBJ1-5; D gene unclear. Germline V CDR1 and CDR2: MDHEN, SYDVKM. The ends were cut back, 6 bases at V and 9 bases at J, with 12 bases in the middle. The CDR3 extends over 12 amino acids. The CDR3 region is CASSPPLSPQHF. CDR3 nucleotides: TGTGCCAGCAGCCCTCCCCTTTCGCCCCAGCATTTT.

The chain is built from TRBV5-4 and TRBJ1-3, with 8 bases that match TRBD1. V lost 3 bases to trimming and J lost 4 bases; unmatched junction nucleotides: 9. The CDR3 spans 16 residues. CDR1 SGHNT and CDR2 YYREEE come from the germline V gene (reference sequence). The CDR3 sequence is CASSSGTGLSGNTIYF. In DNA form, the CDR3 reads TGTGCCAGCAGCTCAGGGACAGGATTGTCCGGAAACACCATATATTTT.

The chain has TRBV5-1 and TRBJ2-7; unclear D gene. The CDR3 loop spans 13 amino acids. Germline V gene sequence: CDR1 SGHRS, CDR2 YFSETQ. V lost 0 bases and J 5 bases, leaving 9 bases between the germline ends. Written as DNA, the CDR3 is TGCGCCAGCAGCTTGGAGGGTCACAACGAGCAGTACTTC. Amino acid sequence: CASSLEGHNEQYF.

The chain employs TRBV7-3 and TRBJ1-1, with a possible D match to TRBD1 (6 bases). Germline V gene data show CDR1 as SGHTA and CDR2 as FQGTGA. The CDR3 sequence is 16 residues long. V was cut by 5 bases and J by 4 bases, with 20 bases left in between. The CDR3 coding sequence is TGTGCCAGCAGCCCCAGGGGACCTCAACGGGGCACTGAAGCTTTCTTT. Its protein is CASSPRGPQRGTEAFF.

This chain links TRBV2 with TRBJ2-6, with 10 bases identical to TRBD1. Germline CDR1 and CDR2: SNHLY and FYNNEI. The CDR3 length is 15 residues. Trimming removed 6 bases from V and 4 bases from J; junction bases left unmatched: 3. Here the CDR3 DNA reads TGTGCCAGCAGGACAGGGGGCGACGGGGCCAACGTCCTGACTTTC. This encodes CASRTGGDGANVLTF. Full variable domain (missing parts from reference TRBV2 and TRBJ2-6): EPEVTQTPSHQVTQMGQEVILRCVPISNHLYFYWYRQILGQKVEFLVSFYNNEISEKSEIFDDQFSVERPDGSNFTLKIRSTKLEDSAMYFCASRTGGDGANVLTFGAGSRLTVL.

The CDR3 region is CASSVTPATQATEQYF. The CDR3 DNA reads TGCGCCAGCAGCGTTACTCCCGCGACCCAGGCAACGGAGCAGTACTTC. The chain is built from TRBV5-1 and TRBJ2-7, with D unclear. Per germline, CDR1 SGHRS and CDR2 YFSETQ. Trimming shortened V by 4 bases and J by 7 bases, and 24 bases separated the two germline ends. This CDR3 comprises 16 residues.

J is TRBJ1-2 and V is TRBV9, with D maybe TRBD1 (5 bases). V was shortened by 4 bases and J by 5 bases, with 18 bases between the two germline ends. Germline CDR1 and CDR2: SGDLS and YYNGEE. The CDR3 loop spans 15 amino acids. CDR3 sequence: CASSITGDSVYGYTF. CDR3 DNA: TGTGCCAGCAGCATAACCGGGGACTCCGTGTATGGCTACACCTTC.

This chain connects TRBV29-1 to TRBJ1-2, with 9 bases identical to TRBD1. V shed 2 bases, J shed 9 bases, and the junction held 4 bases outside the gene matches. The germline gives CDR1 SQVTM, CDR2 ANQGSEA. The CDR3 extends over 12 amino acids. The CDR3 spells CSVEPGQGRYTF. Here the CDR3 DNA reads TGCAGCGTTGAACCGGGACAGGGACGCTACACCTTC.

The CDR3 spells CASSFTSGTTGELFF. The CDR3 DNA reads as TGTGCCAGCAGCTTCACTAGCGGGACTACCGGGGAGCTGTTTTTT. This sequence joins TRBV11-2 and TRBJ2-2, with 10 positions matching TRBD2. CDR1 is SGHAT and CDR2 is FQNNGV in the germline V gene. Trimming at V came to 3 bases and at J to 5 bases, leaving 3 bases not matched to a gene. The CDR3 is made up of 15 amino acids.

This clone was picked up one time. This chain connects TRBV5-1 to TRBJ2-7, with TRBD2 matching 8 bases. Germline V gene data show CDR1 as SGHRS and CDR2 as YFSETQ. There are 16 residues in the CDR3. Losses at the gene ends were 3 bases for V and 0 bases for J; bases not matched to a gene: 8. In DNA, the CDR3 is TGCGCCAGCAGCTGGCCCCGGGAGGGAAACTCCTACGAGCAGTACTTC. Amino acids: CASSWPREGNSYEQYF.

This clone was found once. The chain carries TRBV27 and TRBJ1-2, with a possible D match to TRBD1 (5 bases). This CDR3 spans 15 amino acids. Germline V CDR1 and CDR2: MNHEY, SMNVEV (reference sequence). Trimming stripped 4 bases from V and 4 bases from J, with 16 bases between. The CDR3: CASSWSRTGAYGYTF. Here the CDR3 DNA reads TGTGCCAGCAGTTGGTCGAGGACCGGGGCCTATGGCTACACCTTC.